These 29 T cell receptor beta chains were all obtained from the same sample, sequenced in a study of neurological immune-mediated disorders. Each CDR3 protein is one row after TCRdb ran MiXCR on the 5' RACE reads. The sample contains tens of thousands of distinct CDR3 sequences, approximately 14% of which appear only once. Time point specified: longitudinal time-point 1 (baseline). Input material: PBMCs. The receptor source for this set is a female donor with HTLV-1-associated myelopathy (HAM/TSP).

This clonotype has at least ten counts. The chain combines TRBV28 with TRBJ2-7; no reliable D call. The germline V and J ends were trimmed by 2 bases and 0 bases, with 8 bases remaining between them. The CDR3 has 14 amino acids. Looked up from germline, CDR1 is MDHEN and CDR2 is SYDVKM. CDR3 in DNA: TGTGCCAGCAGTTTAGGCGACCGCTCCTACGAGCAGTACTTC. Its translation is CASSLGDRSYEQYF.

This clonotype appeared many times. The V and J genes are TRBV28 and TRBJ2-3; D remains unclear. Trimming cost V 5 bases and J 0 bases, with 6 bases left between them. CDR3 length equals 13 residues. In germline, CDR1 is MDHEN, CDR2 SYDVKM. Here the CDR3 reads CASSTGSTDTQYF. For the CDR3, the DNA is TGTGCCAGCAGTACCGGTAGCACAGATACGCAGTATTTT.

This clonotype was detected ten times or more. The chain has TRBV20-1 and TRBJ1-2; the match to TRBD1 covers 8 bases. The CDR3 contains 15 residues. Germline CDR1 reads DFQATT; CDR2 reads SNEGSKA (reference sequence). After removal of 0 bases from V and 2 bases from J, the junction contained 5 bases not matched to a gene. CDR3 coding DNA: TGCAGTGCTAGAGATTTAGGACAGGGCAACTATGGCTACACCTTC. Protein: CSARDLGQGNYGYTF.

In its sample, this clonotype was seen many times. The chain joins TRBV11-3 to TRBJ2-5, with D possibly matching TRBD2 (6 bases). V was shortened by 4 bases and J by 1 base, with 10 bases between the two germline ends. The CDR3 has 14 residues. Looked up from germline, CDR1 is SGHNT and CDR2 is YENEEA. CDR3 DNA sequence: TGTGCCAGCAGCTCCCGGGGACTCCAAGAGACCCAGTACTTC. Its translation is CASSSRGLQETQYF.

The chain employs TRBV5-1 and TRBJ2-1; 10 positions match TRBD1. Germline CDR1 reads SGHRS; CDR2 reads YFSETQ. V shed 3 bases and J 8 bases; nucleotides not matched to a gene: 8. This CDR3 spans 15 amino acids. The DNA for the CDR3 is TGCGCCAGCAGCTCCGGGACAGGGGACCGACATGAGCAGTTCTTC. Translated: CASSSGTGDRHEQFF.

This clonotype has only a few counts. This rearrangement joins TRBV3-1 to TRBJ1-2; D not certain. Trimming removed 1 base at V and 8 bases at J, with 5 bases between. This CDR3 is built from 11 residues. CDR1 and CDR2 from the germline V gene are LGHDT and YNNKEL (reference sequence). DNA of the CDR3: TGTGCCAGCAGCCAAGGGCGGGGCTACACCTTC. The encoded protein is CASSQGRGYTF.

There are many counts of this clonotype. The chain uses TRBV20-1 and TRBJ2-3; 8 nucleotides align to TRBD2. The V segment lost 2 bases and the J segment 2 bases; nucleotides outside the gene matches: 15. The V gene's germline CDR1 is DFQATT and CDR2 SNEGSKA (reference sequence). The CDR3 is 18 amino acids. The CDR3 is CSARRGAAGDPLTDTQYF. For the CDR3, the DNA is TGCAGTGCTAGAAGAGGCGCAGCGGGGGATCCCCTCACAGATACGCAGTATTTT.

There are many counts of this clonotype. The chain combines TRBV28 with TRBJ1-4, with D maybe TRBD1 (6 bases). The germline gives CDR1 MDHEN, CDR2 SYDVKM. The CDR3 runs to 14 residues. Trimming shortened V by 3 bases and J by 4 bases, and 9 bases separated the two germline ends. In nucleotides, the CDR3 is TGTGCCAGCAGTTTGACAGGTCTTAATGAAAAACTGTTTTTT. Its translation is CASSLTGLNEKLFF.

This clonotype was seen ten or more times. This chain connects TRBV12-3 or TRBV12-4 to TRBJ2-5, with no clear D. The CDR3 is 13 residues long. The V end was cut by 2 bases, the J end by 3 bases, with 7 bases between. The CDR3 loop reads CASSLNYKETQYF. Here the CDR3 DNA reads TGTGCCAGCAGTTTAAACTACAAAGAGACCCAGTACTTC.

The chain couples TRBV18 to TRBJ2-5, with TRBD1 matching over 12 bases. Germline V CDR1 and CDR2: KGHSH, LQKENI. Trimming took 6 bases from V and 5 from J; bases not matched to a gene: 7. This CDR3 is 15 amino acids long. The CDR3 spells CASSPGQGAVETQYF. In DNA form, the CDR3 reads TGTGCCAGCTCGCCGGGACAGGGGGCGGTGGAGACCCAGTACTTC.

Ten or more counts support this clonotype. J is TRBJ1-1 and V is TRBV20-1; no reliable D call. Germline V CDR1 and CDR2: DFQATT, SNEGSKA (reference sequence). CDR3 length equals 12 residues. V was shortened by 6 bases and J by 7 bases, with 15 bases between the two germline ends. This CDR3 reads CSAWRQLSEAFF. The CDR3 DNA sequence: TGCAGTGCCTGGAGGCAGCTGAGTGAAGCTTTCTTT.

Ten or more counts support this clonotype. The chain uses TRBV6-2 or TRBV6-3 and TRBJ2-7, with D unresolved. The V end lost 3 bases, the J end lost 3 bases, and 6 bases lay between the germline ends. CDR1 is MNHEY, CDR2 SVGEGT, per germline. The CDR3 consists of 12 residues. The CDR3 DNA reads TGTGCCAGCAGTTATAAAAGCTACGAGCAGTACTTC. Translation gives CASSYKSYEQYF.

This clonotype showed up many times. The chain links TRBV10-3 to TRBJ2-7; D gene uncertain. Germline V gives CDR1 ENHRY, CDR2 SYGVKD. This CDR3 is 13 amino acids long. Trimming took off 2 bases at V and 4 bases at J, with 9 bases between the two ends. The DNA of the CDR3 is TGTGCCATCAGTGAGGGACCCTTATACGAGCAGTACTTC. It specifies CAISEGPLYEQYF.

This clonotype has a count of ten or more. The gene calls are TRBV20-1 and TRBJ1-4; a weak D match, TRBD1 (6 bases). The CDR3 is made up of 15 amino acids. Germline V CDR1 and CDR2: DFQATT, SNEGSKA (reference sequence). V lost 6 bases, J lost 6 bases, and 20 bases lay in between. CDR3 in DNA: TGCAGTGCCCCCCCTACAGGGAATGTAGATGAAAAACTGTTTTTT. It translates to CSAPPTGNVDEKLFF.

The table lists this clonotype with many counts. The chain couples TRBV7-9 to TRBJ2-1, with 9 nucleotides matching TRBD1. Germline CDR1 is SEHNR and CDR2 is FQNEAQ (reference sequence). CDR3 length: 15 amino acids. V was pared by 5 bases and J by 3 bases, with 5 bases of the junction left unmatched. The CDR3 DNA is TGTGCCAGCAGCCACGGGACAGGGAACTACAATGAGCAGTTCTTC. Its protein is CASSHGTGNYNEQFF.

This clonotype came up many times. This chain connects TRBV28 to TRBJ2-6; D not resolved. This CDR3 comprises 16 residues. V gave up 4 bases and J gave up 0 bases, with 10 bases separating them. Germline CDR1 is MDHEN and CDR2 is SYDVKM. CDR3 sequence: CASSWSPSSGANVLTF. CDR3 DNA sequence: TGTGCCAGCAGTTGGTCCCCGAGCTCTGGGGCCAACGTCCTGACTTTC.

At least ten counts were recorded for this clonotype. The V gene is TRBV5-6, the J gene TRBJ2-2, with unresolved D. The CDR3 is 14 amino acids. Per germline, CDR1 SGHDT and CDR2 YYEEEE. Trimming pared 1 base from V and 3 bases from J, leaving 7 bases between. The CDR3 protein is CASSLYDDTGELFF. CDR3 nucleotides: TGTGCCAGCAGCTTGTACGACGACACCGGGGAGCTGTTTTTT.

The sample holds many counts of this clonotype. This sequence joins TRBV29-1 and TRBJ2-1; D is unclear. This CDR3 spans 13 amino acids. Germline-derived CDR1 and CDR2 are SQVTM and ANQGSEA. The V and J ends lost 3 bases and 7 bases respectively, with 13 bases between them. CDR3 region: CSVDAWGRNEQFF. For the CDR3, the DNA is TGCAGCGTTGACGCCTGGGGAAGGAATGAGCAGTTCTTC.

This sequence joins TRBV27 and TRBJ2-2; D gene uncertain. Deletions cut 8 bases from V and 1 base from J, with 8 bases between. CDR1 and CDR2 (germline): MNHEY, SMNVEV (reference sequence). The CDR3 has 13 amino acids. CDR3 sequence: CASLAENTGELFF. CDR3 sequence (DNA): TGTGCCAGCCTTGCGGAGAACACCGGGGAGCTGTTTTTT.

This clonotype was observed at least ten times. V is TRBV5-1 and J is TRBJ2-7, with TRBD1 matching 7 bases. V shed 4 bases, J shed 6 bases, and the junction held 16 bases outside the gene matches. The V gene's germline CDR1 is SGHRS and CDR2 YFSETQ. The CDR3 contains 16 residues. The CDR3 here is CASSALSTGKGGEQYF. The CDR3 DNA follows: TGCGCCAGCAGCGCCCTCTCGACAGGGAAAGGCGGCGAGCAGTACTTC. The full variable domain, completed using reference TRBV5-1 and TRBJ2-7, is KAGVTQTPRYLIKTRGQQVTLSCSPISGHRSVSWYQQTPGQGLQFLFEYFSETQRNKGNFPGRFSGRQFSNSRSEMNVSTLELGDSALYLCASSALSTGKGGEQYFGPGTRLTVT.

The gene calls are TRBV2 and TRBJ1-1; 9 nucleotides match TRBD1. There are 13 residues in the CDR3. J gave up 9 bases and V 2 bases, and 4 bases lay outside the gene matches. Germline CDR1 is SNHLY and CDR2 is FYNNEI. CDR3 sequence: CASSETGGGKAFF. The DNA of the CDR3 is TGTGCCAGCAGTGAAACAGGGGGCGGGAAAGCTTTCTTT.

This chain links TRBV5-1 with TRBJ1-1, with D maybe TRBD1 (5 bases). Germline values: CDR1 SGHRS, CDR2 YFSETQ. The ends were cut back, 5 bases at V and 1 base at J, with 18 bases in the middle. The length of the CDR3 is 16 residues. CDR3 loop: CASSFGSPRGNTEAFF. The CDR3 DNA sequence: TGCGCCAGCAGTTTTGGGTCTCCAAGGGGGAACACTGAAGCTTTCTTT.

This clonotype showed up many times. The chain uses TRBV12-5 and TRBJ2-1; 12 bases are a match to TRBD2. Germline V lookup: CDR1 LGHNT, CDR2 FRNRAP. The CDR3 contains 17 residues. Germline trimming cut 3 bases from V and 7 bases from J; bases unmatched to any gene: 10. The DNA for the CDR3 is TGTGCTAGTGGTTTCCAGAGATCTAGCGGGGGGGCGAATGAGCAGTTCTTC. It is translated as CASGFQRSSGGANEQFF.

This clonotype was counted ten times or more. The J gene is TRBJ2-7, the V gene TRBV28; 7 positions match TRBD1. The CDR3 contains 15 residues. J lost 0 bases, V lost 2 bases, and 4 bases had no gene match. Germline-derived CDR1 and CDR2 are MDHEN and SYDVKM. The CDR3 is CASSLTGANSYEQYF. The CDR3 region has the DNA TGTGCCAGCAGTTTAACAGGGGCCAACTCCTACGAGCAGTACTTC.

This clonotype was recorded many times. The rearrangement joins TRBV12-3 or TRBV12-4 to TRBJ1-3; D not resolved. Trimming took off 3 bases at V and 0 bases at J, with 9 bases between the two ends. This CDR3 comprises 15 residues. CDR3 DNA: TGTGCCAGCAGTTTGAGGCCGATCTCTGGAAACACCATATATTTT. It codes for CASSLRPISGNTIYF.

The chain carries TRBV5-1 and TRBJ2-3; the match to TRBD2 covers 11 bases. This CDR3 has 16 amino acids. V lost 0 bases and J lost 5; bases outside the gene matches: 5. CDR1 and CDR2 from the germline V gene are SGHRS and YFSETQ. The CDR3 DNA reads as TGCGCCAGCAGCTTGGTAGCGGGGGGGCGTGGAGATACGCAGTATTTT. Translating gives CASSLVAGGRGDTQYF.

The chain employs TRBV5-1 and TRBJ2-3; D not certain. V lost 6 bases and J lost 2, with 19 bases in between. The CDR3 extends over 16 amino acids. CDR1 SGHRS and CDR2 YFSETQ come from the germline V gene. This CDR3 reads CASNPGFGSYTDTQYF. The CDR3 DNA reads TGCGCCAGCAACCCAGGTTTTGGCAGCTACACAGATACGCAGTATTTT.

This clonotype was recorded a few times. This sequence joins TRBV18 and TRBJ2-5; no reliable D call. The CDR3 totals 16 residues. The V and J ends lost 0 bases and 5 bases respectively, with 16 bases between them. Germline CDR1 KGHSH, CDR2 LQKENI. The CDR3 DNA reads TGTGCCAGCTCACCACCGTCGCTGGGGTTTGGCGAGACCCAGTACTTC. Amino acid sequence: CASSPPSLGFGETQYF.

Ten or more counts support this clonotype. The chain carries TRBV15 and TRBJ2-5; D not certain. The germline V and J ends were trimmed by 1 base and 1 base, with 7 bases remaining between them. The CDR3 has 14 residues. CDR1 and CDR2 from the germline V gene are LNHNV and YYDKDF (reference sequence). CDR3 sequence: CATSRVAVQETQYF. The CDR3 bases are TGTGCCACCAGCAGAGTTGCGGTCCAAGAGACCCAGTACTTC.